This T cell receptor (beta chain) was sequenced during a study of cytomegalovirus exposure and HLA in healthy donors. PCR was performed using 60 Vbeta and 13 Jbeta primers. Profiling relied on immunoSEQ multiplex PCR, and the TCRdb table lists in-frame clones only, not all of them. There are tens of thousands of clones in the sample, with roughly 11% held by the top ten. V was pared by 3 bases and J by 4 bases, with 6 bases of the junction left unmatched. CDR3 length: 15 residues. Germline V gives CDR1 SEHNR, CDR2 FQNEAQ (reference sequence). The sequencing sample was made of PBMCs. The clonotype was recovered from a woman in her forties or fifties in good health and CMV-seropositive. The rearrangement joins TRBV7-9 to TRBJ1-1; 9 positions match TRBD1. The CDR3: CASSFSGTGSTEAFF. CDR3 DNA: TGTGCCAGCAGCTTTTCCGGGACAGGGAGCACTGAAGCTTTCTTT.